This passage covers 5 T cell receptor beta chains from one sample sequenced in a study of brain T cells in children with intractable seizures. The repertoire was sequenced with immunoSEQ multiplex PCR; TCRdb's copy has only in-frame clones and lacks some. The sample records about 340,000 clones, more than 85% being singletons. Noted time point: blood from clinic visit 5 months post-surgery; TSC patient then seizure free. The sample here was peripheral blood, taken 4 to 5 months after surgery. The receptor set was obtained from a boy younger than two with tuberous sclerosis and intractable seizures.

The chain carries TRBV2 and TRBJ2-1; the match to TRBD2 covers 7 bases. Germline CDR1 SNHLY, CDR2 FYNNEI. CDR3 length: 20 amino acids. V trimming: 3 bases; J trimming: 5 bases; junction bases outside the gene matches: 22. CDR3 nucleotide sequence: TGTGCCAGCAGTGATTGGTTATCAGGCAGTTGGGAGGGTCTAAACAATGAGCAGTTCTTC. Translation: CASSDWLSGSWEGLNNEQFF.

V is TRBV28 and J is TRBJ2-5; 8 nucleotides agree with TRBD2. With 6 bases clipped from V and 0 bases from J, the junction kept 12 bases outside the gene matches. The CDR3 consists of 17 residues. Germline CDR1 is MDHEN and CDR2 is SYDVKM. CDR3 coding DNA: TGTGCCAGCAGCCCCGCAACCCCACTAGCGGACCAAGAGACCCAGTACTTC. As protein: CASSPATPLADQETQYF.

The chain links TRBV27 to TRBJ2-3; D gene ambiguous. Trimming stripped 5 bases from V and 4 bases from J, with 16 bases between. The CDR3 loop spans 15 amino acids. CDR1 and CDR2 (germline): MNHEY, SMNVEV (reference sequence). CDR3 loop: CASSLVLECADTQYF. The CDR3 DNA sequence: TGTGCCAGCAGTCTGGTACTCGAGTGCGCAGATACGCAGTATTTT.

The rearrangement links TRBV6-1 to TRBJ2-7; D uncertain. Germline CDR1 and CDR2: MNHNS and SASEGT. The CDR3 covers 17 residues. Between the trimmed V and J ends, which lost 0 bases and 3 bases, there was a span of 18 bases. CDR3 bases: TGTGCCAGCAGTGAAGCGCTTCACCGAAAAAACCTCTACGAGCAGTACTTC. Its translation is CASSEALHRKNLYEQYF.

J is TRBJ2-3 and V is TRBV20-1; D gene unclear. CDR1 and CDR2 from the germline V gene are DFQATT and SNEGSKA (reference sequence). The V end was cut by 3 bases, the J end by 2 bases, with 0 bases between. CDR3 length: 10 amino acids. The CDR3 region is CSASTDTQYF. The CDR3 region has the DNA TGCAGTGCTAGCACAGATACGCAGTATTTT.